Shown below are 23 T cell receptor beta chains from a single sample sequenced in a study of cytomegalovirus exposure and HLA in healthy donors. Primers included in the PCR were 60 Vbeta and 13 Jbeta primers. Data came from immunoSEQ multiplex PCR; TCRdb stores just in-frame clones and leaves some out. The sample consists of over 100,000 clones, around four fifths of them appearing once. The sample was PBMCs. The source of these receptors is a middle-aged man in good health and CMV-seronegative.

Note on this clone: The junction and the germline gene differ at one end; a read error may be behind it. The chain couples TRBV29-1 to TRBJ2-7; the D gene is possibly TRBD2 (6 bases). The germline V gene has CDR1 SQVTM and CDR2 ANQGSEA. CDR3 length equals 14 residues. The CDR3 loop reads CSVEGGGGIYEQYF. The DNA of the CDR3 is TGCAGCGTTGAGGGAGGAGGAGGGATCTACGAGCAATACTTC.

The V and J genes are TRBV7-2 and TRBJ2-1; D might be TRBD2 (5 bases). Trimming removed 3 bases from V and 6 bases from J, with 12 bases in between. Looked up from germline, CDR1 is SGHTA and CDR2 is FQGNSA. The CDR3 has 14 residues. CDR3 DNA sequence: TGTGCCAGCAGCTTTGAACTAGTCCTCAATGAGCAGTTCTTC. This codes for CASSFELVLNEQFF.

The V and J genes are TRBV5-4 and TRBJ1-5; the D is unclear. The CDR3 has 15 amino acids. Trimming pared 2 bases from V and 4 bases from J, leaving 13 bases between. CDR1 is SGHNT, CDR2 YYREEE, per germline (reference sequence). The CDR3 DNA reads as TGTGCCAGCAGCTTTCGGGTGCCAGCAAATCAGCCCCAGCATTTT. It yields the protein CASSFRVPANQPQHF.

This clone occurred once. This chain joins TRBV5-6 and TRBJ2-3; 9 positions match TRBD2. The CDR3 totals 16 residues. Germline loops: CDR1 SGHDT, CDR2 YYEEEE. Trimming cost V 1 base and J 2 bases; bases outside gene matches: 5. In nucleotides, the CDR3 is TGTGCCAGCAGCTTGTGGCCTAGCGGGGACACAGATACGCAGTATTTT. This codes for CASSLWPSGDTDTQYF.

The chain joins TRBV19 to TRBJ1-1; weak D call: TRBD1 (5 bases). V was trimmed by 7 bases and J by 5 bases, leaving 14 bases between them. CDR1 is LNHDA and CDR2 is SQIVND in the germline V gene (reference sequence). The CDR3 is 13 residues long. CDR3 region: CASKDNPRTEAFF. The CDR3 DNA sequence: TGTGCCAGTAAGGACAACCCGAGGACTGAAGCTTTCTTT.

V and J are TRBV11-1 and TRBJ1-3; perhaps TRBD1 as D (6 bases). Between the trimmed V and J ends, which lost 5 bases and 3 bases, there was a span of 14 bases. Per germline, CDR1 SGHAT and CDR2 FQDESV (reference sequence). The CDR3 has 15 residues. The CDR3 bases are TGTGCCAGCAGCGCCGGACAGCTGGATGGAAACACCATATATTTT. This gives the protein CASSAGQLDGNTIYF.

The chain couples TRBV11-3 to TRBJ2-7, with D possibly TRBD1 on 6 matching bases. There are 15 residues in the CDR3. Trimming cost V 6 bases and J 0 bases, with 15 bases left between them. CDR1 is SGHNT and CDR2 is YENEEA in the germline V gene. CDR3 residues: CASSQQGSNSYEQYF. The CDR3 region has the DNA TGTGCCAGCAGTCAACAGGGTAGTAACTCCTACGAGCAGTACTTC.

The V and J genes are TRBV14 and TRBJ2-3; TRBD2 matches 13 bases. Germline V CDR1 and CDR2: SGHDN, FVKESK. The CDR3 sequence is 16 residues long. J gave up 4 bases and V 1 base, and 2 bases lay outside the gene matches. CDR3 region: CASSQATSGGSDTQYF. In nucleotides, the CDR3 is TGTGCCAGCAGCCAAGCGACTAGCGGGGGGTCAGATACGCAGTATTTT.

This chain links TRBV19 with TRBJ2-5, with D possibly TRBD2 on 6 matching bases. Germline CDR1 reads LNHDA; CDR2 reads SQIVND (reference sequence). The CDR3 is 15 residues long. V lost 4 bases and J lost 2, with 14 bases in between. CDR3 sequence reads: CASSTPVGRQETQYF. The CDR3 coding sequence is TGTGCCAGTAGTACACCTGTGGGGAGGCAAGAGACCCAGTACTTC. Complete variable domain (other parts from reference TRBV19 and TRBJ2-5): DGGITQSPKYLFRKEGQNVTLSCEQNLNHDAMYWYRQDPGQGLRLIYYSQIVNDFQKGDIAEGYSVSREKKESFPLTVTSAQKNPTAFYLCASSTPVGRQETQYFGPGTRLLVL.

V is TRBV5-1 and J is TRBJ2-1, with 11 positions matching TRBD2. Germline V lookup: CDR1 SGHRS, CDR2 YFSETQ. This CDR3 spans 15 amino acids. V was pared by 6 bases and J by 1 base, with 3 bases of the junction left unmatched. CDR3 sequence (DNA): TGCGCCAGCAAACTAGCGGGGGATTCCTACAATGAGCAGTTCTTC. Encoded protein: CASKLAGDSYNEQFF.

This chain joins TRBV6-5 and TRBJ2-5, with D uncertain. V was pared by 0 bases and J by 10 bases, with 6 bases between. There are 11 residues in the CDR3. Germline V gene data show CDR1 as MNHEY and CDR2 as SVGAGI. In DNA form, the CDR3 reads TGTGCCAGCAGTTACTCCGGTAACCAGTACTTC. Its protein is CASSYSGNQYF.

The V and J genes are TRBV4-2 and TRBJ2-3, with D maybe TRBD1 (6 bases). V was shortened by 0 bases and J by 6 bases, with 19 bases between the two germline ends. This CDR3 contains 17 residues. The V gene's germline CDR1 is LGHNA and CDR2 YNFKEQ. DNA for the CDR3: TGTGCCAGCAGCCAAGAGGGGGCGGGTTCAGGTCTGGATACGCAGTATTTT. Translated: CASSQEGAGSGLDTQYF.

The chain couples TRBV29-1 to TRBJ1-1, with a weak D call TRBD1 (6 bases). Trimming took 4 bases from V and 3 from J, leaving 9 bases between them. The CDR3 totals 12 residues. Germline V gene lookup returns CDR1 SQVTM and CDR2 ANQGSEA. Here the CDR3 reads CSVARGDTEAFF. The CDR3 nucleotides read TGCAGCGTTGCCAGGGGAGACACTGAAGCTTTCTTT.

This chain links TRBV6-5 with TRBJ1-2, with 8 bases identical to TRBD1. Per the germline V gene, CDR1 is MNHEY and CDR2 is SVGAGI. The CDR3 covers 14 residues. With 6 bases clipped from V and 2 bases from J, the junction kept 5 bases outside the gene matches. CDR3 residues: CASSWGQENYGYTF. The CDR3 nucleotides read TGTGCCAGCAGCTGGGGACAGGAAAACTATGGCTACACCTTC.

With respect to this clone: Distinct nucleotide sequences in the sample also encode this CDR3. The gene calls are TRBV5-1 and TRBJ1-4; tentative D call: TRBD1 (6 bases). V was clipped by 3 bases and J by 0 bases, with 15 bases between them. The CDR3 consists of 17 residues. CDR1 and CDR2 from the germline V gene are SGHRS and YFSETQ. The CDR3 here is CASSSTPQGATNEKLFF. For the CDR3, the DNA is TGCGCCAGCAGCTCCACCCCACAGGGCGCAACTAATGAAAAACTGTTTTTT.

This rearrangement joins TRBV5-1 to TRBJ2-3, with D possibly being TRBD2 (6 bases). The CDR3 has 16 residues. V shed 4 bases and J shed 4 bases, with 19 bases lying between them. CDR1 and CDR2 (germline): SGHRS, YFSETQ. The CDR3 coding sequence is TGCGCCAGCAGCCCGGTGGGGGGTAATTCGGCAGATACGCAGTATTTT. Translated, it gives CASSPVGGNSADTQYF.

The chain joins TRBV19 to TRBJ1-6, with TRBD1 identical over 7 bases. J lost 16 bases, V lost 6 bases, and 18 bases had no gene match. CDR3 length equals 15 residues. Germline CDR1 LNHDA, CDR2 SQIVND (reference sequence). CDR3 amino acids: CASRDFLGDRRQLHF. CDR3 coding DNA: TGTGCCAGTAGGGACTTTTTGGGGGACAGAAGACAACTCCACTTT.

The chain employs TRBV4-1 and TRBJ2-7; 10 bases fit TRBD2. The length of the CDR3 is 15 residues. The V and J ends lost 6 bases and 6 bases, in that order; junction bases with no gene match: 11. In germline, CDR1 is MGHRA, CDR2 YSYEKL. CDR3 residues: CASSPSGGRVREQYF. The CDR3 nucleotides are TGCGCCAGCAGTCCTAGCGGGGGAAGGGTCCGCGAGCAGTACTTC.

This clone was seen a handful of times. V is TRBV20-1 and J is TRBJ1-2; maybe TRBD1 (6 bases). Germline CDR1 is DFQATT and CDR2 is SNEGSKA (reference sequence). This CDR3 spans 11 amino acids. V lost 7 bases, J lost 4 bases, and 10 bases lay in between. The CDR3: CSGQGPYGYTF. CDR3 nucleotides: TGCAGTGGTCAGGGGCCCTATGGCTACACCTTC.

This clone came up once. This sequence joins TRBV11-2 and TRBJ2-5, with a possible D match to TRBD2 (7 bases). The CDR3 runs to 15 residues. Looked up from germline, CDR1 is SGHAT and CDR2 is FQNNGV. V gave up 5 bases and J gave up 5 bases, with 18 bases separating them. Written as DNA, the CDR3 is TGTGCCAGCAGCCCGGGGGAGGGGGGCACGGAGACCCAGTACTTC. This codes for CASSPGEGGTETQYF.

V usage is TRBV6-5 and J usage is TRBJ2-5; 10 bases align to TRBD2. This CDR3 has 15 amino acids. V lost 6 bases, J lost 5 bases, and 9 bases stayed unmatched. Per the germline V gene, CDR1 is MNHEY and CDR2 is SVGAGI. The CDR3 region has the DNA TGTGCCAGCAGCCGAAGCGGGGGGGCACTGGAGACCCAGTACTTC. It encodes CASSRSGGALETQYF.

The chain couples TRBV9 to TRBJ2-5; 16 bases are a match to TRBD2. Trimming removed 4 bases from V and 1 base from J; junction bases left unmatched: 4. Germline CDR1 SGDLS, CDR2 YYNGEE. The CDR3 is 17 residues long. CDR3: CASSSGTSGGAQETQYF. The CDR3 coding sequence is TGTGCCAGCAGCTCCGGGACTAGCGGGGGGGCCCAAGAGACCCAGTACTTC.

The chain joins TRBV7-2 to TRBJ1-3; 11 bases line up with TRBD1. CDR3 length: 19 amino acids. With 2 bases clipped from V and 4 bases from J, the junction kept 13 bases outside the gene matches. The germline V gene has CDR1 SGHTA and CDR2 FQGNSA. The CDR3: CASSLFLDRGLWGGNTIYF. The CDR3 coding sequence is TGTGCCAGCAGCTTATTTCTGGACAGGGGGCTCTGGGGAGGAAACACCATATATTTT.